The clone carrying this TCR beta chain was recorded only once. This sample is part of a study of blood T cell repertoires in COVID-19. Overall study context: There were acute and convalescent COVID-19 samples, and they came from the United States, Italy and Spain. T cells, B-cell-depleted T cells, or PBMCs provided the cDNA or gDNA that served as material.

Original methodology: Amplification from reference gene primers served as the basis for estimated nucleated cell counts. Clones were read by immunoSEQ multiplex PCR, and TCRdb kept only the in-frame ones, dropping some. Clone size and the V and J calls come from that table; the DNA yielded D and trimming. The profile shows about 200,000 clones, 75% to 85% of them singletons. Germline loops: CDR1 LNHDA, CDR2 SQIVND (reference sequence). This CDR3 has 15 amino acids. V was pared by 3 bases and J by 1 base, with 4 bases of the junction left unmatched. The sequencing sample was made of peripheral blood. J is TRBJ2-7 and V is TRBV19; 9 bases align to TRBD2. This clonotype originated in a human donor in a cohort sampled during active COVID-19. CDR3 sequence (DNA): TGTGCCAGTAGTATCCCAGCGGGAGGATCCTACGAGCAGTACTTC. Translating it yields CASSIPAGGSYEQYF.